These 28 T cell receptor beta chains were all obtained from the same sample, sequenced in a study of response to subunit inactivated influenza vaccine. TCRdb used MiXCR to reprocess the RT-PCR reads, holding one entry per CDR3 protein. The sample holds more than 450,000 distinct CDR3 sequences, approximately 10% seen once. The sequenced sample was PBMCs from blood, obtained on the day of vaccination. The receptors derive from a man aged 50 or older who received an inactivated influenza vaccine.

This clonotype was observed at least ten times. The DNA for the CDR3 is TGTGCCAGCAGTTTAGTCGTTGGGATGGTTCTGTACTTC. Residues: CASSLVVGMVLYF. The V and J genes are TRBV28 and TRBJ2-7; no clear D gene. Between the trimmed V and J ends, which lost 2 bases and 12 bases, there was a span of 17 bases. Germline CDR1 and CDR2: MDHEN and SYDVKM. This CDR3 comprises 13 residues.

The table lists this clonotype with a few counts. The CDR3 sequence is CSVSPGMNTGELFF. DNA for the CDR3: TGCAGCGTTTCTCCAGGGATGAACACCGGGGAGCTGTTTTTT. The J gene is TRBJ2-2, the V gene TRBV29-1; a weak D match, TRBD1 (5 bases). Germline lookup yields CDR1 SQVTM and CDR2 ANQGSEA. The CDR3 covers 14 residues. V lost 5 bases and J lost 1, with 11 bases in between.

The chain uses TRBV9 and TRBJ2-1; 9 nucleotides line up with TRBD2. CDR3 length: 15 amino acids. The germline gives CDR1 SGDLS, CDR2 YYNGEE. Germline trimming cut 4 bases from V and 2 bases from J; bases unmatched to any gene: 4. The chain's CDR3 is CASSRTSETYNEQFF. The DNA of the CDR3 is TGTGCCAGCAGCAGGACTAGCGAAACCTACAATGAGCAGTTCTTC.

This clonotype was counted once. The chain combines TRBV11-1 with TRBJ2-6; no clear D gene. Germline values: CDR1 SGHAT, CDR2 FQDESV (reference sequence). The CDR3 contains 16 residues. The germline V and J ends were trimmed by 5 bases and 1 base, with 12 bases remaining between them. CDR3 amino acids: CASSPRVGSGANVLTF. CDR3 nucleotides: TGTGCCAGCAGCCCCCGTGTGGGATCTGGGGCCAACGTCCTGACTTTC.

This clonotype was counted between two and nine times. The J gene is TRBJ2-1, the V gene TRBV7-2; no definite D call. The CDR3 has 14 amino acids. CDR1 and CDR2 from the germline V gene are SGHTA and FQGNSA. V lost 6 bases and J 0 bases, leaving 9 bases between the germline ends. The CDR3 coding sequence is TGTGCCAGCAGGACCGACCACTCCTACAATGAGCAGTTCTTC. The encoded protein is CASRTDHSYNEQFF.

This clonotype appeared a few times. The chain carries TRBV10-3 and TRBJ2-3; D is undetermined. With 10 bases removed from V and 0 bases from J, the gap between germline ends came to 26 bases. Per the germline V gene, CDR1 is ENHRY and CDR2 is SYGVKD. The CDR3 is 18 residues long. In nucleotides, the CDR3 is TGTGCCACCTCACCCCGTACTGACCATCGTTCTAGCACAGATACGCAGTATTTT. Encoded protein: CATSPRTDHRSSTDTQYF.

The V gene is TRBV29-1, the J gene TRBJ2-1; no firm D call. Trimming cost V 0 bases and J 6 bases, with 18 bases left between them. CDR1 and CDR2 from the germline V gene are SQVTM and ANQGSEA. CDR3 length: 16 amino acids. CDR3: CSVEDQDPAVGNEQFF. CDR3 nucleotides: TGCAGCGTTGAAGACCAGGACCCCGCGGTAGGCAATGAGCAGTTCTTC.

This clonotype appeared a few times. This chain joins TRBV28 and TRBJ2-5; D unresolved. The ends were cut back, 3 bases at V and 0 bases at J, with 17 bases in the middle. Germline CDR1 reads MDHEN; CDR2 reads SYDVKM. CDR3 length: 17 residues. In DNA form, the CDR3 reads TGTGCCAGCAGTTTGACTTTGGGAACCACGTACCAAGAGACCCAGTACTTC. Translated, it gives CASSLTLGTTYQETQYF.

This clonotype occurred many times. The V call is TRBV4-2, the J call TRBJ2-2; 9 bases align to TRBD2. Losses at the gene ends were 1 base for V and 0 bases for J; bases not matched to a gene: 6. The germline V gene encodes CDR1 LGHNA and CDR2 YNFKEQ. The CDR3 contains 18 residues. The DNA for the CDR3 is TGTGCCAGCAGCCAAGCACGGACTAGCGATACGAACACCGGGGAGCTGTTTTTT. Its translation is CASSQARTSDTNTGELFF.

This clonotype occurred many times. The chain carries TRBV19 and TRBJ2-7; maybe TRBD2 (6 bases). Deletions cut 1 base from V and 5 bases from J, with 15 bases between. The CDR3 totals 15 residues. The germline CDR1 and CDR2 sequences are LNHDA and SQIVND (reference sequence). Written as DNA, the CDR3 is TGTGCCAGTAGTATAGCGGCTTGGAGGGCGAACGAGCAGTACTTC. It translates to CASSIAAWRANEQYF.

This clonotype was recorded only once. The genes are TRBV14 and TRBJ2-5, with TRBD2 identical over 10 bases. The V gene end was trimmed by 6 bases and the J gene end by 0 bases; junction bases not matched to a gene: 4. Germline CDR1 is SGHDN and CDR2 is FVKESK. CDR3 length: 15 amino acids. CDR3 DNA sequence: TGTGCCAGCAGGCGTAGCGGGAGGTACCAAGAGACCCAGTACTTC. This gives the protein CASRRSGRYQETQYF.

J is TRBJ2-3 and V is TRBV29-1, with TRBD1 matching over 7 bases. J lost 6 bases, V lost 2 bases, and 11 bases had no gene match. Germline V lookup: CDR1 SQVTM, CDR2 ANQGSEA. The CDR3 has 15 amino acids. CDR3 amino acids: CSVERTGDTLDTQYF. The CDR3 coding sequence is TGCAGCGTTGAACGAACAGGGGATACCCTCGATACGCAGTATTTT.

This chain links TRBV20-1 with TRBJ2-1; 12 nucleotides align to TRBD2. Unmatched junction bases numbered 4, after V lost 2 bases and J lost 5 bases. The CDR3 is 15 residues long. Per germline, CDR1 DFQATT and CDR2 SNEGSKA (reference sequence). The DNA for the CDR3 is TGCAGTGCTAGAAGGACTAGCGGGATCAACAATGAGCAGTTCTTC. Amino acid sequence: CSARRTSGINNEQFF.

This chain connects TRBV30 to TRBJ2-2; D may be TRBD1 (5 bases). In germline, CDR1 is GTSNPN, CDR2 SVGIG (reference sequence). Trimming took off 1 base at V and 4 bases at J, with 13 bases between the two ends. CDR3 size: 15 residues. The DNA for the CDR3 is TGTGCCTGGAGTGAGGGCCAGGGCCTCACCGGGGAGCTGTTTTTT. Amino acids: CAWSEGQGLTGELFF.

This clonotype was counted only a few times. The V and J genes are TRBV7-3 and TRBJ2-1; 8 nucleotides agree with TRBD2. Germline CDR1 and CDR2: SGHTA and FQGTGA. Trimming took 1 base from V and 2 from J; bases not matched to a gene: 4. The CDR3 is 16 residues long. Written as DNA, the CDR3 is TGTGCCAGCAGCTTAAGACCGGGAGGGCCCTACAATGAGCAGTTCTTC. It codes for CASSLRPGGPYNEQFF.

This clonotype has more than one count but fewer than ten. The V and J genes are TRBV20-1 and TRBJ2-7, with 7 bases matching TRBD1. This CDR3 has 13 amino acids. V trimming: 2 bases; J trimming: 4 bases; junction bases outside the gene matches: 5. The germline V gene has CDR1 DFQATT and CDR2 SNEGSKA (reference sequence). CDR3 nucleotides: TGCAGTGCTAGACGGGACAGAAGGTACGAGCAGTACTTC. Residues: CSARRDRRYEQYF.

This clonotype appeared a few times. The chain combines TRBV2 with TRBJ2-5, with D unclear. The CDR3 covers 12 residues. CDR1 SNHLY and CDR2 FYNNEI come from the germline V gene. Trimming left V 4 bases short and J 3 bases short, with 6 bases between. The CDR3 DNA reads TGTGCCAGCAGTGCGGCAGAAGAGACCCAGTACTTC. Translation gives CASSAAEETQYF.

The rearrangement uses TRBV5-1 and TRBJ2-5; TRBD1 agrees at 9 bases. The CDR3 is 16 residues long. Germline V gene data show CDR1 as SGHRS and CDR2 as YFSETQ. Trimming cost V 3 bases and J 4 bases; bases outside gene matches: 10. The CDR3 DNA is TGCGCCAGCAGCTATGAGGGACAGGGAGGGCGAGAGACCCAGTACTTC. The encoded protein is CASSYEGQGGRETQYF. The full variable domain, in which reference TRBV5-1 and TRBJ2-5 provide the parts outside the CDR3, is KAGVTQTPRYLIKTRGQQVTLSCSPISGHRSVSWYQQTPGQGLQFLFEYFSETQRNKGNFPGRFSGRQFSNSRSEMNVSTLELGDSALYLCASSYEGQGGRETQYFGPGTRLLVL.

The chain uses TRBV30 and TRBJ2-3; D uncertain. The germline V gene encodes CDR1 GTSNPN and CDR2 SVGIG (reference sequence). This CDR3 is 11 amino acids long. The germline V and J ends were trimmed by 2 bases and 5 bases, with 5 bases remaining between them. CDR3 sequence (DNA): TGTGCCTGGAGTTCCCTAGATACGCAGTATTTT. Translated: CAWSSLDTQYF.

CDR3 coding DNA: TGTGCCAGCAGCCCCCGGCCCGGGCGCCTGGGGGCAGCTTTGTTCAATGAGCAGTTCTTC. Protein sequence: CASSPRPGRLGAALFNEQFF. The rearrangement joins TRBV11-2 to TRBJ2-1, with D perhaps matching TRBD1 (6 bases). This CDR3 is 20 amino acids long. V was trimmed by 5 bases and J by 6 bases, leaving 32 bases between them. Germline loops: CDR1 SGHAT, CDR2 FQNNGV.

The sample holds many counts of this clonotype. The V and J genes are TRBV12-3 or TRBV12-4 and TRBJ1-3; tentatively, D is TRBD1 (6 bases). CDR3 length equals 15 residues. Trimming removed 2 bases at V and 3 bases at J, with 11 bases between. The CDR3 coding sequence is TGTGCCAGCAGTTTAAGGCACAGGGTTGGAAACACCATATATTTT. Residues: CASSLRHRVGNTIYF.

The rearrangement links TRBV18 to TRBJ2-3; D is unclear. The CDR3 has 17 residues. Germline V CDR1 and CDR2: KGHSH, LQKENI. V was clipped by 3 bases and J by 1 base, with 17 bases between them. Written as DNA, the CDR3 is TGTGCCAGCTCACCGGCCTTAGAAGCATGGGGCACAGATACGCAGTATTTT. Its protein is CASSPALEAWGTDTQYF.

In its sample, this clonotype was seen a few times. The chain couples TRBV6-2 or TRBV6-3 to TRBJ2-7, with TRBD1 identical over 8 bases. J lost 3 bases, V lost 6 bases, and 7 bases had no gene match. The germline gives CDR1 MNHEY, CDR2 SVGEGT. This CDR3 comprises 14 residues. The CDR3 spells CASSPDRVVYEQYF. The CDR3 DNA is TGTGCCAGCAGCCCGGACAGGGTTGTCTACGAGCAGTACTTC.

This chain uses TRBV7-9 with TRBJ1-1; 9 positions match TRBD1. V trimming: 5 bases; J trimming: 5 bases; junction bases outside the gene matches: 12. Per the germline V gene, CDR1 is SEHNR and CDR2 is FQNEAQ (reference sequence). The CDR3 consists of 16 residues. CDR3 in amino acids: CASSQMDRGWGTEAFF. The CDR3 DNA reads TGTGCCAGCAGCCAAATGGACAGGGGATGGGGTACTGAAGCTTTCTTT.

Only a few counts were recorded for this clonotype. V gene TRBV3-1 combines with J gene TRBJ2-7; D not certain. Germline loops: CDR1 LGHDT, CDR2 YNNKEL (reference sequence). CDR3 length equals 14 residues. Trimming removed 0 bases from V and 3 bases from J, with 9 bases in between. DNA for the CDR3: TGTGCCAGCAGCCAAGAATGGACGGGCTACGAGCAGTACTTC. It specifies CASSQEWTGYEQYF.

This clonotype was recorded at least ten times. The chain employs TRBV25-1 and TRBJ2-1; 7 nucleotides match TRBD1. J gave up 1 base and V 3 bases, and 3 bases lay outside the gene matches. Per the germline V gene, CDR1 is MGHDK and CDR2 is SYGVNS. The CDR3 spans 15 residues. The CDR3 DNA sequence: TGTGCCAGCAGTGAGCTGGGACAGTCCTACAATGAGCAGTTCTTC. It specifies CASSELGQSYNEQFF.

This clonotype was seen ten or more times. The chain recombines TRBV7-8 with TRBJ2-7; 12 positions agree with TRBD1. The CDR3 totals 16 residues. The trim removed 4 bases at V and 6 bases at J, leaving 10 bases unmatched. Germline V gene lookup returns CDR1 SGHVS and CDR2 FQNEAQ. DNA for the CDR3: TGTGCCAGCAGCTGGCCCCCGGGACAGGGGGCGCTCGAGCAGTACTTC. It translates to CASSWPPGQGALEQYF.

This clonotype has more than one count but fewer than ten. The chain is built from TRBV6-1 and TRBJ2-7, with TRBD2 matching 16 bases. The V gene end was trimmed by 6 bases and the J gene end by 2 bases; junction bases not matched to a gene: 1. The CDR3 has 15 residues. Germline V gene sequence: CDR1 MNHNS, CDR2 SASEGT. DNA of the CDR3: TGTGCCAGCAGGGGGACTAGCGGGAGGGCCTACGAGCAGTACTTC. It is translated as CASRGTSGRAYEQYF.